This TCR beta chain was found in a study of T cell changes during pregnancy in multiple sclerosis. Here immunoSEQ multiplex PCR was the method, and the copy in TCRdb shows in-frame clones only, minus some. The sample lists 35,000 to 45,000 clones, 80% to 95% seen once, with 1% to 1.5% in the top ten. With 6 bases removed from V and 9 bases from J, the gap between germline ends came to 15 bases. Germline CDR1 GTSNPN, CDR2 SVGIG (reference sequence). The CDR3 spans 12 residues. J is TRBJ2-1 and V is TRBV30; D is possibly TRBD1 or TRBD2 (5 bases each). This sequence was found in a female donor with multiple sclerosis, enrolled in a pregnancy study. Sequenced sample: peripheral blood. The CDR3 sequence is CACQRGSSEQFF. As DNA, the CDR3 is TGTGCCTGCCAGAGGGGATCGTCTGAGCAGTTCTTC.